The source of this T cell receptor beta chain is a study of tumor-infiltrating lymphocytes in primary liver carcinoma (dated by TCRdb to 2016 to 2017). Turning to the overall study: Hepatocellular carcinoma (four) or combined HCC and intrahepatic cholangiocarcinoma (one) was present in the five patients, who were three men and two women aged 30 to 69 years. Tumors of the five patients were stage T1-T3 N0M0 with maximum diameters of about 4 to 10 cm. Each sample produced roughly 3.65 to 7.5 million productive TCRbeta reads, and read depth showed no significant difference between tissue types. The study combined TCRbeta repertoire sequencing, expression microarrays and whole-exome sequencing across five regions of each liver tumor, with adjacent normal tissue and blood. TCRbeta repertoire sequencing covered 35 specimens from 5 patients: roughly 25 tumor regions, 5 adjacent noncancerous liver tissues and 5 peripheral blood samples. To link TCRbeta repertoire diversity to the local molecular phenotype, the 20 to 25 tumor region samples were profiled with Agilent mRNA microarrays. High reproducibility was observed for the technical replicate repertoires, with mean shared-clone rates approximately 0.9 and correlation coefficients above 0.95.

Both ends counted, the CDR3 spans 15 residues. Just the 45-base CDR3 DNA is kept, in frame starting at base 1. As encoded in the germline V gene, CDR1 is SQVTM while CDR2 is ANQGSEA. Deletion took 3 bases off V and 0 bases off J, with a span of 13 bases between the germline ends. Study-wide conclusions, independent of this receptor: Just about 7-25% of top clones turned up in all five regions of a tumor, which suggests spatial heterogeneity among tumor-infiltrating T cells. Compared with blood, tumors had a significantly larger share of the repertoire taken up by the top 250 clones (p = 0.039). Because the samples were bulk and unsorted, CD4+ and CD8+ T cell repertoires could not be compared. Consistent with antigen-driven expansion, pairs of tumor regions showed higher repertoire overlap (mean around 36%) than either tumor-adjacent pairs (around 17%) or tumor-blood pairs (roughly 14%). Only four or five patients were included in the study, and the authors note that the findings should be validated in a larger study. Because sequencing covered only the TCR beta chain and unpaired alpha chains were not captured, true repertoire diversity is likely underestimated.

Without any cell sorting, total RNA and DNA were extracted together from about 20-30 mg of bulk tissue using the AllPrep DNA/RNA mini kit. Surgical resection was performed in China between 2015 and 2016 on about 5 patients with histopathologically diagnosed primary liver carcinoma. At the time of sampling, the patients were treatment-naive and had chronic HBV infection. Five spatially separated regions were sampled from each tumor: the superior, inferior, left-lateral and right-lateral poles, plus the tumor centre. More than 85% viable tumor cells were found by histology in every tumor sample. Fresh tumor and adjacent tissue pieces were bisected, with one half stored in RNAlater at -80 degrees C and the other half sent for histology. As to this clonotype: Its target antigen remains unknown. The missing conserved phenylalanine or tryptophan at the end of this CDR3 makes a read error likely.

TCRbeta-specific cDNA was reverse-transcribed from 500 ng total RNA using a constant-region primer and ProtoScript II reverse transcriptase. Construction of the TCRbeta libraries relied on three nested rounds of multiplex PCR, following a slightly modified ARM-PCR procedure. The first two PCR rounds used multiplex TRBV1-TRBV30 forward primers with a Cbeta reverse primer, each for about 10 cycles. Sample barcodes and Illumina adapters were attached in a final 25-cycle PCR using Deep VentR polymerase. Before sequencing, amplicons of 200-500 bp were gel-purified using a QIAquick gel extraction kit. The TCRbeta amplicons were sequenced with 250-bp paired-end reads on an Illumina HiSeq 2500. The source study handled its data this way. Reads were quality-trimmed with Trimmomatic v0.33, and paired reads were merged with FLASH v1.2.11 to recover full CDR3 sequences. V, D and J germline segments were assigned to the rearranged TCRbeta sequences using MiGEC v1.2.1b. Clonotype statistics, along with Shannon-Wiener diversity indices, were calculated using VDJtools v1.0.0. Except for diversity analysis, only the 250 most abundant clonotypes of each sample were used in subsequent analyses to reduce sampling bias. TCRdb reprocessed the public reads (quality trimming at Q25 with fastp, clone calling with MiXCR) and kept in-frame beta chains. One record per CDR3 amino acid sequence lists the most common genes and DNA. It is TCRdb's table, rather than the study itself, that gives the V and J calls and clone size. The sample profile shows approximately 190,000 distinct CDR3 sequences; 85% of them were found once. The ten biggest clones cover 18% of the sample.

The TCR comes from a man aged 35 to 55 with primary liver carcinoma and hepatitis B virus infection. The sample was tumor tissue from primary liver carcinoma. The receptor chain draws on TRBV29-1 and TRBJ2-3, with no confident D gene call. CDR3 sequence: CSVEGGAGSTDTQYL. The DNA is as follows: TGCAGCGTTGAGGGCGGAGCCGGCAGCACAGATACGCAGTATTTA.